This T cell receptor (beta chain) was profiled in a study of T cell responses to AZD1222 COVID-19 vaccine (dated by TCRdb to the early 2020s). With respect to the entire study: A total of just over 230 trial participants underwent TCR sequencing, of whom around 200 received two doses of AZD1222 and about 25 received two doses of the MenACWY control vaccine. Trial participants were enrolled by age into subgroups of 18-55, 56-69 and 70-plus years, and roughly 150, 30 and 60 TCR-sequenced participants, respectively, were included in these subgroups.

CDR1 KGHSH and CDR2 LQKENI were looked up in the germline V gene. The CDR3 contains 15 residues, cysteine and phenylalanine counted. Of all the DNA, just the CDR3 is kept, 45 bases in frame from base 1. V and J are truncated by 2 bases and 6 bases respectively, leaving an intervening sequence of 17 bases. A word on this clone: Its binding antigen is unknown. Base qualities are not at hand, and no much larger clone is one base apart.

The CDR3 regions of human TCRbeta chains were subjected to immunosequencing. The published analysis was carried out like this. TCRs in the repertoires were matched against a reference library of SARS-CoV-2-specific TCRs that had been generated with the MIRA antigen-specificity platform. Breadth was defined as the fraction of unique TCRs that were SARS-CoV-2-associated, and depth was defined as the fraction of total T cells that were SARS-CoV-2-associated. Using the MIRA data, every spike-specific TCR was mapped to the spike region that the TCR reacted to and assigned to either a CD4 or a CD8 class. Log10-transformed breadth and depth values were compared by one-way ANOVA with Sidak's multiple comparisons tests. As stored in TCRdb, this immuneACCESS dataset retains in-frame rearrangements with V and J assigned. A fraction of the clones does not appear; measured against another copy, unresolved V genes explain less than half of the discrepancy, and the remainder lacks a known reason. V and J calls and clone size are given by that table; D and trimming were obtained from the DNA. The sample records roughly 160,000 clones, about 90% of which are singletons. The top ten constitute roughly 4.5% of the sample.

Study-level results and caveats: Vaccine-associated CD4 TCRs spanned the whole spike protein, with dominant responses in regions 160-218 and 743-854. Most participants were white British and females outnumbered males, and the authors suggested that clonal diversity may have been underestimated. The 56-69-year group was small, and its depth increase did not reach significance, likely because of low power. Because no day 14 peak-response samples were available, repertoires were characterized only after the peak T cell response. Conclusions about previously exposed vaccinees are limited because only six or seven AZD1222 recipients were SARS-CoV-2 seropositive at baseline. After two AZD1222 doses, both the breadth and the depth of spike-specific TCRs were significantly higher than at day 0 and than in MenACWY recipients. Reportedly, close to half of the unique spike-specific TCRs recognized epitopes lying outside the regions that are mutated in the B.1.351 and B.1.1.7 variants.

The time point label on this specimen signifies: baseline before first vaccination. This sample's treatment or condition label indicates: meningococcal conjugate vaccine given as trial control. Vaccinee samples were obtained from the UK trials COV001 and COV002, which included a single-blind randomized controlled phase 2/3 trial of AZD1222 (ChAdOx1 nCoV-19) in healthy adults. Trial participant PBMC samples were collected at day 0 and day 28 after the second dose for TCRbeta chain sequencing. The TCR originated in an adult in good health. The chain couples TRBV18 to TRBJ2-7, and perhaps TRBD1 as D gene, on 6 matching bases. This sample comprised peripheral blood, obtained on day 0 of MenACWY control vaccination. The CDR3 in this case is CASSPLQGFGGEQYF. The DNA is as follows: TGTGCCAGCTCACCATTACAGGGTTTCGGTGGCGAGCAGTACTTC.